Given below is one TCR beta chain in context. Method: immunoSEQ multiplex PCR; TCRdb's copy keeps in-frame clones and lacks some. The repertoire holds 45,000 to 50,000 clones, with roughly 80% as singletons. The germline V gene encodes CDR1 SGHTA and CDR2 FQGNSA. The CDR3 runs 16 residues. V was pared by 1 base and J by 8 bases, with 15 bases between. The sample comes from a study of PD-L1 blockade in urothelial cancer. For the study at large: Once treatment had started, blood was analyzed at 3 weeks (second dose) and again at 6 weeks.

Time point indicated: pretreatment peripheral blood. This TCR was recovered from a man aged 45-60 years with urothelial cancer. The specimen was PBMCs, collected around atezolizumab (anti-PD-L1) treatment. The chain combines TRBV7-2 with TRBJ1-6; possibly TRBD1 for D (6 bases). CDR3 in DNA: TGTGCCAGCAGCTTAGTCGGCAGGGGAGTTGATTCACCCCTCCACTTT. Protein: CASSLVGRGVDSPLHF.